This T cell receptor beta chain comes out of a study of post-analysis software for immune sequencing data. Study-level background: The patients showed relapsing-remitting, secondary progressive and progressive-relapsing multiple sclerosis courses. Study-wide findings and caveats: With TRBV5-6, TRBV5-1 and TRBV20-1 included, about 5 TRBV segments were more frequent in patients than in controls.

CDR3 length: 16 residues. The germline V gene encodes CDR1 LNHNV and CDR2 YYDKDF (reference sequence). Trimming cost V 0 bases and J 3 bases, with 12 bases left between them. On this clonotype: Its antigen is not known.

TCR beta cDNA libraries had unique molecular identifiers. TCRdb itself ran the PCR reads through MiXCR, one entry per CDR3 protein. The sample carries approximately 660,000 distinct CDR3 sequences, 59% recorded once. This receptor was identified in a girl aged 2-10 years with multiple sclerosis. The gene calls are TRBV15 and TRBJ1-5; D not certain. Sequencing was performed on blood. The CDR3 DNA reads TGTGCCACCAGCAGAGATGAGGGCGCGAACAATCAGCCCCAGCATTTT. Its protein product is CATSRDEGANNQPQHF.